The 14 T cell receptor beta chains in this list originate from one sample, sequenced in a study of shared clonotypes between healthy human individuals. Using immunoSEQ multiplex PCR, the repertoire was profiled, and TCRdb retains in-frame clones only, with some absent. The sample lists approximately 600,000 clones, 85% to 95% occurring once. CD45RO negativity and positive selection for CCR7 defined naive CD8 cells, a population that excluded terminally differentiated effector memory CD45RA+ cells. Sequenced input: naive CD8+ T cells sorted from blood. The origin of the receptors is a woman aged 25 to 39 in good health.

This CDR3 is CASSIGGQPSSYEQYF. CDR3 in DNA: TGTGCCAGTAGTATAGGGGGACAGCCGAGCTCCTACGAGCAGTACTTC. The chain combines TRBV19 with TRBJ2-7, with TRBD1 matching over 7 bases. Germline CDR1 and CDR2: LNHDA and SQIVND (reference sequence). With V trimmed by 1 base and J by 0 bases, 6 bases remained unmatched. The length of the CDR3 is 16 residues.

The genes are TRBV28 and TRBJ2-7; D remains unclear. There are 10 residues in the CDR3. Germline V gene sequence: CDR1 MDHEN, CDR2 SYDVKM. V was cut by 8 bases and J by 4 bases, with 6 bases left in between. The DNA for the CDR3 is TGTGCCAGCGGAGTGTACGAGCAGTACTTC. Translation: CASGVYEQYF. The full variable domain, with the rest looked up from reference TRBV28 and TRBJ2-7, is DVKVTQSSRYLVKRTGEKVFLECVQDMDHENMFWYRQDPGLGLRLIYFSYDVKMKEKGDIPEGYSVSREKKERFSLILESASTNQTSMYLCASGVYEQYFGPGTRLTVT.

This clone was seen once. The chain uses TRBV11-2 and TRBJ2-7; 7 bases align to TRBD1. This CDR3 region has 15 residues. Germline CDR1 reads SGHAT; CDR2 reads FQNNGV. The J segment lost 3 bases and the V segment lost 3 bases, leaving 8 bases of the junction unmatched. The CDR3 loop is CASSFHGGDSYEQYF. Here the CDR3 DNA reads TGTGCCAGCAGCTTCCACGGTGGGGACAGCTACGAGCAGTACTTC. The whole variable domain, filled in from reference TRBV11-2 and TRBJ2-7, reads EAGVAQSPRYKIIEKRQSVAFWCNPISGHATLYWYQQILGQGPKLLIQFQNNGVVDDSQLPKDRFSAERLKGVDSTLKIQPAKLEDSAVYLCASSFHGGDSYEQYFGPGTRLTVT.

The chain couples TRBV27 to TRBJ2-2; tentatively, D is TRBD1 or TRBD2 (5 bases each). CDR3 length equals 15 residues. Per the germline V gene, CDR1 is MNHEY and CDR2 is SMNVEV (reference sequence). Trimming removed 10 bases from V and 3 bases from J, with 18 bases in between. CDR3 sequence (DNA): TGTGCCACTCAACCTAGGGGAGCAGACACCGGGGAGCTGTTTTTT. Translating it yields CATQPRGADTGELFF.

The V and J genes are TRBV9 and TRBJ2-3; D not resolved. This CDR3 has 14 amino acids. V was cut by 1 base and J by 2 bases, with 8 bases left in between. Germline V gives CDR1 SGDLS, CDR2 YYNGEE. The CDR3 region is CASSVRSYTDTQYF. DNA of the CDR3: TGTGCCAGCAGCGTACGTTCCTACACAGATACGCAGTATTTT.

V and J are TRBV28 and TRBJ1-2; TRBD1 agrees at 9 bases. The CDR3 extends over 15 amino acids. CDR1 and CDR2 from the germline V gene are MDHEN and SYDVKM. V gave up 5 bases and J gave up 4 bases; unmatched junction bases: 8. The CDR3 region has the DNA TGTGCCAGCAGTCCCCCGGGACAGGGTAGCTATGGCTACACCTTC. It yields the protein CASSPPGQGSYGYTF.

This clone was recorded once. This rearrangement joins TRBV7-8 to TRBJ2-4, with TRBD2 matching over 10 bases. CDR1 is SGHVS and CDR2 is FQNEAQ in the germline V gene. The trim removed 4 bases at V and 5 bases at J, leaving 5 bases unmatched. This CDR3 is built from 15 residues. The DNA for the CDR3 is TGTGCCAGCAGCTCTAGCGGGAGCTTAGAAAACATTCAGTACTTC. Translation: CASSSSGSLENIQYF.

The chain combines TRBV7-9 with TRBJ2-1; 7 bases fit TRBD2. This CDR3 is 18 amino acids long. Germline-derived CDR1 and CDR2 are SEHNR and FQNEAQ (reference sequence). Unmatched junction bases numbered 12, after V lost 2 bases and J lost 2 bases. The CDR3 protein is CASSLYGTSGATYNEQFF. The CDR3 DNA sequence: TGTGCCAGCAGCTTATACGGGACGAGCGGGGCGACCTACAATGAGCAGTTCTTC. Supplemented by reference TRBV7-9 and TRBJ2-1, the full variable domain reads DTGVSQNPRHKITKRGQNVTFRCDPISEHNRLYWYRQTLGQGPEFLTYFQNEAQLEKSRLLSDRFSAERPKGSFSTLEIQRTEQGDSAMYLCASSLYGTSGATYNEQFFGPGTRLTVL.

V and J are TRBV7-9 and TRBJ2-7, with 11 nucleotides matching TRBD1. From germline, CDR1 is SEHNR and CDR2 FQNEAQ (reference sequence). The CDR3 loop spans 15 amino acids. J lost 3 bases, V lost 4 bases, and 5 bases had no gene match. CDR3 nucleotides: TGTGCCAGCAGCTCGGGGACAGGGGGGTACTACGAGCAGTACTTC. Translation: CASSSGTGGYYEQYF.

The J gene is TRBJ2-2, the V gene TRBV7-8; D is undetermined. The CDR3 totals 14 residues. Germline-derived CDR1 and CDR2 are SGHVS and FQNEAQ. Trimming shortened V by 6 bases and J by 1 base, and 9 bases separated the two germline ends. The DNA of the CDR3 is TGTGCCAGCAGGTACCAGTGGAACACCGGGGAGCTGTTTTTT. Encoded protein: CASRYQWNTGELFF.

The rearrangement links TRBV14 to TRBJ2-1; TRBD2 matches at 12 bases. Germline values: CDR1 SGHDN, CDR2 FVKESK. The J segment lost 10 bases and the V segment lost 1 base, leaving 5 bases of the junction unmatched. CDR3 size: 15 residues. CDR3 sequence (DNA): TGTGCCAGCAGCCAAGTGACTAGCGGGAGTCGCGAGCAGTTCTTC. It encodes CASSQVTSGSREQFF.

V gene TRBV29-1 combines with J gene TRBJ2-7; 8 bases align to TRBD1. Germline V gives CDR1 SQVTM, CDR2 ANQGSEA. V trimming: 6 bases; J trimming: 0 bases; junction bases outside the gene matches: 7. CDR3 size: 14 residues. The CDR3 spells CSVVDRGHSYEQYF. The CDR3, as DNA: TGCAGCGTCGTAGACAGGGGCCACTCCTACGAGCAGTACTTC.

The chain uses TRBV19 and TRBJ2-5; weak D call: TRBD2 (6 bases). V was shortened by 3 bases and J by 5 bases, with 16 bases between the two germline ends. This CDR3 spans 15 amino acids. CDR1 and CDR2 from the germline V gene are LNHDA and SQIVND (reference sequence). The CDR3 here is CASSMVGGDWETQYF. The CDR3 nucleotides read TGTGCCAGTAGTATGGTCGGCGGGGACTGGGAGACCCAGTACTTC.

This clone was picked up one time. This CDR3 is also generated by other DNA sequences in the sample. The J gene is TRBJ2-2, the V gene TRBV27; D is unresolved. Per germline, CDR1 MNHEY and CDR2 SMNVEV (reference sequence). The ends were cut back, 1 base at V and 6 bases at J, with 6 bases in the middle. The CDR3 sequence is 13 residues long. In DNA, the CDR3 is TGTGCCAGCAGTTTATTCGGTGCCGGGGAGCTGTTTTTT. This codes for CASSLFGAGELFF.